These 31 T cell receptor beta chains came from one sample sequenced in a study of shared T cell receptors in the human thymus. Only in-frame clones appear in the TCRdb table, and some are missing; sequencing was by immunoSEQ multiplex PCR. The sample lists 600,000 or so clones; around 87% were seen once. Another study also made use of these data, one on human thymus T cells.

Sequencing used thymocytes. All receptors derive from a boy under two years old with a congenital heart defect.

The J gene is TRBJ2-1, the V gene TRBV5-4; maybe TRBD2 (6 bases). Trimming stripped 0 bases from V and 6 bases from J, with 10 bases between. The CDR3 runs to 14 residues. Germline CDR1 SGHNT, CDR2 YYREEE (reference sequence). The CDR3 loop reads CASSLALALNEQFF. CDR3 sequence (DNA): TGTGCCAGCAGCTTGGCACTAGCTCTCAATGAGCAGTTCTTC.

The chain links TRBV9 to TRBJ1-1; the D gene is possibly TRBD1 (6 bases). The CDR3 consists of 15 residues. Germline loops: CDR1 SGDLS, CDR2 YYNGEE. Trimming removed 4 bases at V and 1 base at J, with 14 bases between. The DNA for the CDR3 is TGTGCCAGCAGCCCCGAGGGGACAACGAACACTGAAGCTTTCTTT. This sequence encodes CASSPEGTTNTEAFF.

The chain has TRBV19 and TRBJ1-2; 9 bases match TRBD1. V lost 5 bases and J lost 6; bases outside the gene matches: 10. This CDR3 spans 15 amino acids. Germline V gene lookup returns CDR1 LNHDA and CDR2 SQIVND (reference sequence). The DNA of the CDR3 is TGTGCCAGTAGTCCCAGGCGCACAGGGGGCGATGGCTACACCTTC. This translates into CASSPRRTGGDGYTF.

The V gene is TRBV28, the J gene TRBJ2-7, with 9 bases that match TRBD2. The length of the CDR3 is 16 residues. J was trimmed by 4 bases and V by 2 bases; bases with no gene match: 9. Germline V gene sequence: CDR1 MDHEN, CDR2 SYDVKM. This CDR3 is CASSLPSGTSGYEQYF. CDR3 DNA: TGTGCCAGCAGTTTACCTAGCGGGACGTCGGGGTACGAGCAGTACTTC.

The chain carries TRBV7-6 and TRBJ1-1, with unresolved D. Germline assignment: CDR1 SGHVS and CDR2 FNYEAQ. CDR3 length equals 16 residues. Trimming left V 0 bases short and J 6 bases short, with 17 bases between. For the CDR3, the DNA is TGTGCCAGCAGCTTAGCTAGTCCGGGTCCGATTGCTGAAGCTTTCTTT. Its translation: CASSLASPGPIAEAFF.

The rearrangement links TRBV2 to TRBJ2-1; maybe TRBD1 (6 bases). Germline loops: CDR1 SNHLY, CDR2 FYNNEI. V lost 6 bases and J lost 10, with 13 bases in between. This CDR3 is built from 12 residues. CDR3 in DNA: TGTGCCAGCAGACAGGGAGTGAGGGAGCAGTTCTTC. Encoded protein: CASRQGVREQFF.

CDR3 sequence (DNA): TGTGCCAGCAGGAGGGGAGGATCACCCCTCCACTTT. This sequence encodes CASRRGGSPLHF. The genes are TRBV11-2 and TRBJ1-6; D may be TRBD1 (5 bases). The CDR3 spans 12 residues. Germline values: CDR1 SGHAT, CDR2 FQNNGV. Trimming left V 6 bases short and J 10 bases short, with 10 bases between. Filled out from reference TRBV11-2 and TRBJ1-6, the complete variable domain reads EAGVAQSPRYKIIEKRQSVAFWCNPISGHATLYWYQQILGQGPKLLIQFQNNGVVDDSQLPKDRFSAERLKGVDSTLKIQPAKLEDSAVYLCASRRGGSPLHFGNGTRLTVT.

The DNA of the CDR3 is TGCAGCGTTGCTTCGACCGGGACACTGGAGGGCTACACCTTC. Translation gives CSVASTGTLEGYTF. The rearrangement links TRBV29-1 to TRBJ1-2, with D perhaps matching TRBD1 (6 bases). This CDR3 is built from 14 residues. V was trimmed by 4 bases and J by 8 bases, leaving 20 bases between them. Germline CDR1 is SQVTM and CDR2 is ANQGSEA.

The gene calls are TRBV27 and TRBJ2-7; TRBD1 matches at 8 bases. Germline CDR1 reads MNHEY; CDR2 reads SMNVEV (reference sequence). The CDR3 consists of 15 residues. V shed 3 bases and J 2 bases; nucleotides not matched to a gene: 6. CDR3 region: CASSFGTGQTYEQYF. In DNA form, the CDR3 reads TGTGCCAGCAGTTTTGGGACAGGACAGACCTACGAGCAGTACTTC.

V is TRBV5-1 and J is TRBJ2-7; D call uncertain. Germline CDR1 reads SGHRS; CDR2 reads YFSETQ. The ends were cut back, 0 bases at V and 3 bases at J, with 7 bases in the middle. The length of the CDR3 is 13 residues. In DNA, the CDR3 is TGCGCCAGCAGCTTGGTGGCCGACTACGAGCAGTACTTC. Its translation is CASSLVADYEQYF.

This chain joins TRBV11-2 and TRBJ2-2; TRBD2 matches 10 bases. This CDR3 region has 15 residues. V lost 2 bases to trimming and J lost 5 bases; unmatched junction nucleotides: 2. The germline V gene has CDR1 SGHAT and CDR2 FQNNGV. CDR3 sequence: CASSLLAGVTGELFF. The CDR3 nucleotides are TGTGCCAGCAGCTTACTAGCGGGAGTGACCGGGGAGCTGTTTTTT.

This clone came up a few times. The V and J genes are TRBV4-3 and TRBJ2-2, with 12 bases fitting TRBD2. Germline CDR1 is LGHNA and CDR2 is YSLEER. The CDR3 runs to 21 residues. J was trimmed by 7 bases and V by 2 bases; bases with no gene match: 20. The CDR3 DNA sequence: TGCGCCAGCAGCCAATCCCGATACTATTCTAGCGGGAGGGCCTTTGGCGGGGAGCTGTTTTTT. Translating gives CASSQSRYYSSGRAFGGELFF.

In nucleotides, the CDR3 is TGTGCCAGCAGCTTAAGGGACAGGGTACCCTACGAGCAGTACTTC. It specifies CASSLRDRVPYEQYF. The chain recombines TRBV7-9 with TRBJ2-7; 9 positions agree with TRBD1. The CDR3 has 15 residues. Trimming removed 2 bases from V and 2 bases from J; junction bases left unmatched: 4. Germline V gene sequence: CDR1 SEHNR, CDR2 FQNEAQ (reference sequence).

The rearrangement links TRBV9 to TRBJ2-5, with 7 bases lining up with TRBD2. CDR1 SGDLS and CDR2 YYNGEE come from the germline V gene. The CDR3 is 13 residues long. With V trimmed by 0 bases and J by 5 bases, 1 base remained unmatched. CDR3 in amino acids: CASSVDGGETQYF. In DNA, the CDR3 is TGTGCCAGCAGCGTAGACGGGGGGGAGACCCAGTACTTC.

This chain uses TRBV6-5 with TRBJ2-5; perhaps TRBD2 as D (5 bases). CDR1 is MNHEY and CDR2 is SVGAGI in the germline V gene. V lost 0 bases, J lost 5 bases, and 16 bases lay in between. The CDR3 has 16 amino acids. The CDR3 loop reads CASSYSRTGRGETQYF. Here the CDR3 DNA reads TGTGCCAGCAGTTACTCGAGAACGGGCCGAGGGGAGACCCAGTACTTC.

J is TRBJ2-7 and V is TRBV28; TRBD2 is a possible D gene (7 bases). CDR3 length equals 17 residues. V dropped 2 bases and J dropped 0 bases, with 17 bases sitting between them. The germline gives CDR1 MDHEN, CDR2 SYDVKM. The CDR3 DNA reads as TGTGCCAGCAGTTTACTGGGTACGGGGGGCTACTCCTACGAGCAGTACTTC. It is translated as CASSLLGTGGYSYEQYF.

This clone came up once. This chain connects TRBV5-1 to TRBJ1-5; 7 positions match TRBD1. The J segment lost 2 bases and the V segment lost 0 bases, leaving 8 bases of the junction unmatched. The germline V gene has CDR1 SGHRS and CDR2 YFSETQ. CDR3 length: 17 residues. CDR3 in amino acids: CASSLGAQGEGNQPQHF. For the CDR3, the DNA is TGCGCCAGCAGCTTGGGTGCTCAGGGGGAAGGCAATCAGCCCCAGCATTTT.

J is TRBJ1-5 and V is TRBV28; possibly TRBD1 for D (6 bases). There are 15 residues in the CDR3. Germline values: CDR1 MDHEN, CDR2 SYDVKM. V gave up 5 bases and J gave up 0 bases, with 11 bases separating them. The CDR3: CASSQQGISNQPQHF. As DNA, the CDR3 is TGTGCCAGCAGTCAACAGGGTATTAGCAATCAGCCCCAGCATTTT.

The chain employs TRBV7-8 and TRBJ1-1; the match to TRBD1 covers 9 bases. Germline CDR1 SGHVS, CDR2 FQNEAQ. The V gene end was trimmed by 5 bases and the J gene end by 2 bases; junction bases not matched to a gene: 12. The CDR3 runs 17 residues. The chain's CDR3 is CASSARDRVMGNTEAFF. CDR3 coding DNA: TGTGCCAGCAGCGCCCGGGACAGGGTTATGGGTAACACTGAAGCTTTCTTT.

The chain carries TRBV15 and TRBJ1-5; 10 bases map to TRBD1. V was pared by 3 bases and J by 6 bases, with 20 bases of the junction left unmatched. Germline CDR1 LNHNV, CDR2 YYDKDF (reference sequence). This CDR3 is built from 20 residues. The DNA for the CDR3 is TGTGCCACCAGCAGCCGGGACAGGGGATCGGCGCCCACTACTTCTCAGCCCCAGCATTTT. It translates to CATSSRDRGSAPTTSQPQHF.

The chain has TRBV28 and TRBJ2-1; 10 nucleotides align to TRBD2. The germline CDR1 and CDR2 sequences are MDHEN and SYDVKM. This CDR3 is built from 16 residues. The trim removed 2 bases at V and 3 bases at J, leaving 4 bases unmatched. The CDR3 DNA is TGTGCCAGCAGTTTAGCTAGCGGGAGATGCTACAATGAGCAGTTCTTC. It specifies CASSLASGRCYNEQFF. Full variable domain (outside the CDR3, taken from reference TRBV28 and TRBJ2-1): DVKVTQSSRYLVKRTGEKVFLECVQDMDHENMFWYRQDPGLGLRLIYFSYDVKMKEKGDIPEGYSVSREKKERFSLILESASTNQTSMYLCASSLASGRCYNEQFFGPGTRLTVL.

This chain joins TRBV27 and TRBJ2-1; 11 nucleotides match TRBD2. In germline, CDR1 is MNHEY, CDR2 SMNVEV (reference sequence). Trimming cost V 7 bases and J 7 bases; bases outside gene matches: 6. This CDR3 has 14 amino acids. The CDR3 coding sequence is TGTGCCAGCACCACCGGGACTAGCGGTAATGAGCAGTTCTTC. This translates into CASTTGTSGNEQFF.

This rearrangement joins TRBV27 to TRBJ1-1; TRBD1 agrees at 9 bases. Germline loops: CDR1 MNHEY, CDR2 SMNVEV (reference sequence). The junction had 23 bases not matched to a gene; V was cut back by 5 bases and J by 1 base. The CDR3 extends over 21 amino acids. The chain's CDR3 is CASSPRTENRGRSGANTEAFF. CDR3 sequence (DNA): TGTGCCAGCAGTCCACGAACCGAAAACAGGGGGCGAAGCGGAGCGAACACTGAAGCTTTCTTT.

The genes are TRBV5-6 and TRBJ2-7, with 7 bases lining up with TRBD2. Per the germline V gene, CDR1 is SGHDT and CDR2 is YYEEEE. The junction had 7 bases not matched to a gene; V was cut back by 6 bases and J by 7 bases. The CDR3 contains 12 residues. The CDR3 sequence: CASKGGPGEQYF. The DNA of the CDR3 is TGTGCCAGCAAGGGAGGGCCGGGAGAGCAGTACTTC.

This clone is a singleton in its sample. The chain joins TRBV19 to TRBJ1-1, with D unresolved. Per the germline V gene, CDR1 is LNHDA and CDR2 is SQIVND (reference sequence). The CDR3 is made up of 11 amino acids. V shed 3 bases and J shed 7 bases, with 6 bases lying between them. CDR3 in DNA: TGTGCCAGTAGTATTAAGCTTGAAGCTTTCTTT. Translated, it gives CASSIKLEAFF.

V and J are TRBV7-2 and TRBJ2-2, with TRBD2 matching 8 bases. CDR1 and CDR2 from the germline V gene are SGHTA and FQGNSA. The CDR3 consists of 17 residues. Unmatched junction bases numbered 12, after V lost 3 bases and J lost 6 bases. The CDR3 DNA follows: TGTGCCAGCAGCTTTCTAGCGGGCCCTATGCAGGCCGGGGAGCTGTTTTTT. It yields the protein CASSFLAGPMQAGELFF.

The genes are TRBV5-4 and TRBJ1-1; D is possibly TRBD1 (5 bases). Germline-derived CDR1 and CDR2 are SGHNT and YYREEE (reference sequence). Trimming left V 3 bases short and J 3 bases short, with 15 bases between. The CDR3 has 15 amino acids. The CDR3 region has the DNA TGTGCCAGCAGCTCGAGACAGATCTTGCACACTGAAGCTTTCTTT. It encodes CASSSRQILHTEAFF.

The gene calls are TRBV4-2 and TRBJ1-5; D unresolved. Germline V gene data show CDR1 as LGHNA and CDR2 as YNFKEQ. V was trimmed by 5 bases and J by 3 bases, leaving 8 bases between them. The CDR3 loop spans 13 amino acids. Written as DNA, the CDR3 is TGTGCCAGCAGCTGGACTAACAATCAGCCCCAGCATTTT. Translated: CASSWTNNQPQHF.

The chain recombines TRBV6-1 with TRBJ1-2; D gene uncertain. Deletions cut 8 bases from V and 6 bases from J, with 10 bases between. CDR1 and CDR2 from the germline V gene are MNHNS and SASEGT. The CDR3 length is 11 residues. CDR3 residues: CASRRGDGYTF. The DNA of the CDR3 is TGTGCCAGCCGTCGGGGAGATGGCTACACCTTC.

The chain is built from TRBV5-1 and TRBJ1-1; maybe TRBD1 (6 bases). V was cut by 1 base and J by 5 bases, with 12 bases left in between. In germline, CDR1 is SGHRS, CDR2 YFSETQ. This CDR3 has 14 residues. In DNA form, the CDR3 reads TGCGCCAGCAGCTTGACAGGGAGATGGACTGAAGCTTTCTTT. Translation gives CASSLTGRWTEAFF.

V and J are TRBV6-1 and TRBJ2-3; tentative D call: TRBD1 (5 bases). CDR1 is MNHNS and CDR2 is SASEGT in the germline V gene. V was cut by 1 base and J by 0 bases, with 8 bases left in between. The CDR3 is made up of 15 amino acids. In nucleotides, the CDR3 is TGTGCCAGCAGTGAAGGGACACTAAGCACAGATACGCAGTATTTT. The encoded protein is CASSEGTLSTDTQYF.